The rows below give T cell receptor beta chains drawn from one sample of a study of blood T cell repertoires in COVID-19. The repertoire was sequenced with immunoSEQ multiplex PCR; TCRdb's copy has only in-frame clones and lacks some. The table records some 160,000 clones, 79% of them present only once. Sequences were obtained from PBMCs or T cells enriched from blood (not recorded which). The origin of the receptors is a woman aged 70-85 years in a cohort exposed to, infected with or recovered from COVID-19 (not recorded which). Both conserved end residues are trimmed from each CDR3. D genes are given only for firm matches. Expanded clones get a size class; other rows say once, few or many, or leave the size out.

d_gene	abundance	v_gene	j_gene	CDR3aa
-	-	TRBV12-5	TRBJ2-3	ASGGTTDTQY
TRBD2	-	TRBV7-2	TRBJ2-7	ASSFSGRGPYEQY
-	-	TRBV6-2/TRBV6-3	TRBJ2-7	ASSYRGPYEQY
-	-	TRBV30	TRBJ1-6	AWGRGGTSPLH
-	-	TRBV7-9	TRBJ2-7	ASSLNGSPLVEQY
-	once	TRBV5-1	TRBJ2-2	ASSILGATSTGELF
-	once	TRBV7-2	TRBJ2-7	ASSPQGGDYEQY
TRBD2	-	TRBV5-4	TRBJ2-7	ASSPEWSSGYEQY
TRBD2	-	TRBV9	TRBJ2-3	ASSAEGLAGTDTQY
TRBD1	-	TRBV27	TRBJ1-1	ASSGQMNTEAF
-	-	TRBV9	TRBJ2-2	ASSYGGELF
-	-	TRBV14	TRBJ1-2	ASSQRLQGNYGYT
-	-	TRBV4-3	TRBJ1-5	ASSQDPDTNQPQH
TRBD2	-	TRBV7-2	TRBJ2-2	ASGTSFTLNTGELF
-	few	TRBV19	TRBJ1-1	ASSIREGLGNTEAF
-	-	TRBV29-1	TRBJ2-5	SVVGIAETQY
TRBD1	-	TRBV2	TRBJ2-1	ASSWDRGYNEQF
-	-	TRBV4-1	TRBJ1-1	ASSTPGGNTEAF
-	-	TRBV7-2	TRBJ1-1	ASTLSGGYTEAF
-	-	TRBV2	TRBJ2-2	ASSWDTNTGELF
-	-	TRBV10-2	TRBJ1-5	ASSEFRDQPQH
TRBD1	-	TRBV9	TRBJ2-1	ASSVGGTGAYNEQF
-	-	TRBV9	TRBJ1-5	ASSDGNNQPQH
-	once	TRBV9	TRBJ2-3	ASSSSGADTQY
TRBD1	once	TRBV2	TRBJ1-5	ASTGQGNQPQH
-	-	TRBV12-3/TRBV12-4	TRBJ2-2	ASSFRGELF
-	-	TRBV18	TRBJ2-1	ASSLSYRDNEQF
-	-	TRBV5-1	TRBJ2-2	ASSLPRQSNTGELF
-	-	TRBV19	TRBJ1-6	ATGPLAGESPLH
TRBD1	-	TRBV7-9	TRBJ2-1	ASSSRGRQGAYNEQF
-	-	TRBV6-1	TRBJ1-2	ASSEVADSGYT
TRBD1	hyperexpanded	TRBV4-1	TRBJ2-3	ASSPDRDPRDTQY
-	-	TRBV5-1	TRBJ1-1	ASSFVAGTEAF
-	few	TRBV28	TRBJ2-3	ASSFGEGTDTQY
TRBD1	-	TRBV5-1	TRBJ1-1	ASSLVQGELNTEAF
-	-	TRBV6-1	TRBJ1-6	ASSEVGTSYGNSPLH
TRBD1	-	TRBV27	TRBJ2-7	ASRDLQGASYEQY
-	few	TRBV28	TRBJ1-1	ASSLSRGDEAF
-	-	TRBV7-3	TRBJ2-2	ASSLVGVVNTGELF
-	-	TRBV5-1	TRBJ1-5	ASSLGPDQPQH
TRBD2	many	TRBV7-9	TRBJ2-3	ASSIGRTSGTTDTQY
TRBD2	-	TRBV5-1	TRBJ2-1	ASSPQTSSYNEQF
-	-	TRBV5-1	TRBJ2-1	ASSLERETYNEQF
-	-	TRBV7-9	TRBJ2-5	ASSRPGGGGETQY
-	-	TRBV15	TRBJ2-1	ATSRDLSSYNEQF
TRBD1	-	TRBV5-3	TRBJ1-1	ARSPNNRDSRHTEAF
-	-	TRBV11-2	TRBJ2-5	ASSLGAGQETQY
-	-	TRBV28	TRBJ2-3	ASSQLDPDTQY
-	-	TRBV28	TRBJ1-5	ASSFEQGRYQPQH
-	few	TRBV28	TRBJ1-2	AIAGNYGYT
-	-	TRBV5-4	TRBJ1-4	ASSPGDREKLF
-	-	TRBV15	TRBJ1-1	ATSRQLNTEAF
-	-	TRBV28	TRBJ1-2	ASSLYESSRESDGYT
-	few	TRBV5-5	TRBJ1-2	ASSPRALRSYT
-	few	TRBV27	TRBJ1-2	ASSPIRQGFYGYT